The 14 T cell receptor beta chains reported below all come from one sample, sequenced in a study of lymphopenia after photon versus proton radiotherapy. Produced via immunoSEQ multiplex PCR; TCRdb's table is partial and in-frame only. The repertoire consists of around 30,000 clones, with about 83% occurring once and the leading ten covering approximately 50%. The sample consisted of peripheral blood, taken from a patient treated with proton-based radiotherapy. All receptors derive from a woman aged 55-69 years with cholangiocarcinoma. Some clones in this sample may be carry-over from other donors' samples.

This clone was detected only a few times. This rearrangement joins TRBV7-2 to TRBJ2-1; no clear D. Trimming stripped 2 bases from V and 6 bases from J, with 14 bases between. Germline V lookup: CDR1 SGHTA, CDR2 FQGNSA. CDR3 length: 15 amino acids. The CDR3 loop is CASSLQGQSRNEQFF. The CDR3, as DNA: TGTGCCAGCAGCTTACAAGGGCAGTCGCGCAATGAGCAGTTCTTC.

This clone was picked up a small number of times. The CDR3 DNA reads as TGTGCCAGCTCATCCTCTAGCGGGAGGGCCGAGCAGTACTTC. It yields the protein CASSSSSGRAEQYF. The chain carries TRBV18 and TRBJ2-7; 12 bases fit TRBD2. Germline CDR1 reads KGHSH; CDR2 reads LQKENI. The CDR3 length is 14 residues. The J segment lost 6 bases and the V segment lost 5 bases, leaving 5 bases of the junction unmatched.

CDR3 coding DNA: TGTGCCTGGAGTGTACAGTGGAAGGGGAATGAGCAGTTCTTC. It specifies CAWSVQWKGNEQFF. V usage is TRBV30 and J usage is TRBJ2-1, with D possibly being TRBD1 (5 bases). The CDR3 covers 14 residues. The V gene lost 0 bases and the J gene lost 7 bases, with 13 bases spanning the gap. CDR1 is GTSNPN and CDR2 is SVGIG in the germline V gene (reference sequence).

V is TRBV5-1 and J is TRBJ2-2; tentative D call: TRBD2 (6 bases). The ends were cut back, 0 bases at V and 6 bases at J, with 12 bases in the middle. CDR3 length: 15 amino acids. Per germline, CDR1 SGHRS and CDR2 YFSETQ. CDR3 residues: CASSLDRDLAGELFF. The DNA of the CDR3 is TGCGCCAGCAGCTTGGATCGGGACTTGGCCGGGGAGCTGTTTTTT.

The chain recombines TRBV19 with TRBJ2-7; D might be TRBD2 (6 bases). This CDR3 is 16 amino acids long. CDR1 is LNHDA and CDR2 is SQIVND in the germline V gene (reference sequence). Trimming cost V 1 base and J 4 bases, with 17 bases left between them. The CDR3 DNA is TGTGCCAGTAGTATAGCGGGGACTCTCCCTATTTACGAGCAGTACTTC. Its protein product is CASSIAGTLPIYEQYF.

The J gene is TRBJ2-7, the V gene TRBV18; 8 bases are shared with TRBD1. Germline trimming cut 3 bases from V and 5 bases from J; bases unmatched to any gene: 12. CDR3 length: 16 amino acids. Germline CDR1 and CDR2: KGHSH and LQKENI. The CDR3 loop is CASSPTAGTGLHEQYF. CDR3 DNA: TGTGCCAGCTCACCGACCGCCGGGACAGGTCTCCACGAGCAGTACTTC.

J is TRBJ1-1 and V is TRBV5-1; a possible D gene is TRBD1 (6 bases). The germline V gene has CDR1 SGHRS and CDR2 YFSETQ. V lost 2 bases and J 1 base, leaving 15 bases between the germline ends. The CDR3 runs to 16 residues. The CDR3 here is CASSFGQFSQNTEAFF. CDR3 bases: TGCGCCAGCAGCTTTGGACAGTTTTCGCAGAACACTGAAGCTTTCTTT.

The DNA of the CDR3 is TGTGCCAGCAGCCTCGCTAGCGGGGGGGGCACCGGGGAGCTGTTTTTT. Its translation is CASSLASGGGTGELFF. The chain couples TRBV11-3 to TRBJ2-2; TRBD2 matches 12 bases. The CDR3 totals 16 residues. Trimming cost V 5 bases and J 4 bases; bases outside gene matches: 5. CDR1 and CDR2 (germline): SGHNT, YENEEA. The variable domain in full, completed from reference TRBV11-3 and TRBJ2-2, reads EAGVVQSPRYKIIEKKQPVAFWCNPISGHNTLYWYLQNLGQGPELLIRYENEEAVDDSQLPKDRFSAERLKGVDSTLKIQPAELGDSAVYLCASSLASGGGTGELFFGEGSRLTVL.

The DNA of the CDR3 is TGTGCCAGCAGCTCAGCAGGTAGCGGGGCCGTTTACGAGCAGTACTTC. This translates into CASSSAGSGAVYEQYF. The chain uses TRBV9 and TRBJ2-7, with TRBD2 matching 8 bases. Per germline, CDR1 SGDLS and CDR2 YYNGEE. The CDR3 contains 16 residues. Unmatched junction bases numbered 13, after V lost 4 bases and J lost 4 bases.

CDR3 in DNA: TGTGCCATCAGTGCAGGGGGTTATGAGACCCAGTACTTC. Encoded protein: CAISAGGYETQYF. This sequence joins TRBV10-3 and TRBJ2-5, with TRBD1 identical over 7 bases. The CDR3 has 13 residues. The V gene's germline CDR1 is ENHRY and CDR2 SYGVKD. After removal of 4 bases from V and 5 bases from J, the junction contained 4 bases not matched to a gene.

The V gene is TRBV2, the J gene TRBJ1-5; 8 bases map to TRBD1. The V segment lost 6 bases and the J segment 2 bases; nucleotides outside the gene matches: 6. Per the germline V gene, CDR1 is SNHLY and CDR2 is FYNNEI. This CDR3 comprises 15 residues. CDR3 residues: CASRAQGVGNQPQHF. In nucleotides, the CDR3 is TGTGCCAGCAGGGCACAGGGGGTTGGCAATCAGCCCCAGCATTTT.

The chain joins TRBV5-4 to TRBJ1-4, with D hard to call. Trimming shortened V by 6 bases and J by 3 bases, and 9 bases separated the two germline ends. The CDR3 is 13 amino acids. Germline CDR1 is SGHNT and CDR2 is YYREEE (reference sequence). CDR3 nucleotides: TGTGCCAGCACCCGACGACCTAATGAAAAACTGTTTTTT. Protein sequence: CASTRRPNEKLFF.

The chain has TRBV10-1 and TRBJ2-3; 10 nucleotides align to TRBD2. V was pared by 2 bases and J by 5 bases, with 7 bases of the junction left unmatched. The CDR3 extends over 16 amino acids. CDR1 is WNHNN, CDR2 SYGVQD, per germline (reference sequence). This chain's CDR3 is CASSERQRGGLDTQYF. Written as DNA, the CDR3 is TGCGCCAGCAGTGAGAGACAGCGGGGGGGCCTAGATACGCAGTATTTT.

The V call is TRBV7-8, the J call TRBJ1-5; D perhaps matches TRBD1 (6 bases). The CDR3 runs 15 residues. CDR1 SGHVS and CDR2 FQNEAQ come from the germline V gene. Trimming removed 5 bases at V and 7 bases at J, with 18 bases between. This chain's CDR3 is CASSVVWDTRQPQHF. The CDR3 nucleotides are TGTGCCAGCAGCGTCGTTTGGGACACCAGGCAGCCCCAGCATTTT.